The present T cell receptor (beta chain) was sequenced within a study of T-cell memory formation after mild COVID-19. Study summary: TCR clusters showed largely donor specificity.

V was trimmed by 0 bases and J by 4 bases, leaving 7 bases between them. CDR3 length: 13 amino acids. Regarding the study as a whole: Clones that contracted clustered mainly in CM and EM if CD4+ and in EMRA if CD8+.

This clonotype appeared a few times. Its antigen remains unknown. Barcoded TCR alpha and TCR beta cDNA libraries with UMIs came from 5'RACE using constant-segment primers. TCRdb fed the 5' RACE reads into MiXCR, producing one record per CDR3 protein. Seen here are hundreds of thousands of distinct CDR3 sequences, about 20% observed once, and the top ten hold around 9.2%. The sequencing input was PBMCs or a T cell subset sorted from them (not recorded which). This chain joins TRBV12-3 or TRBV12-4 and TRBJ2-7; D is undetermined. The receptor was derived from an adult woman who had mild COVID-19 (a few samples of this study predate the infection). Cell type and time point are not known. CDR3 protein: CASSLAHRYEQYF. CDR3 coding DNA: TGTGCCAGCAGTTTAGCGCACAGATACGAGCAGTACTTC.